What follows are 13 T cell receptor beta chains derived from one specimen sequenced in a study of T cells in Graves' hyperthyroidism and ophthalmopathy. Researchers amplified the TCR beta CDR3 regions from RNA transcripts. First-round RT-PCR targeting the TCR CDR3 was performed with the HTBI primer set. TCRdb reanalysed the multiplex PCR reads using MiXCR and keeps one entry per CDR3 protein. The sample has about 350,000 distinct CDR3 sequences, around 18% seen once. Source material: blood. The source of these receptors is a woman in her forties with Graves' ophthalmopathy.

This clonotype has at least ten counts. The chain carries TRBV6-1 and TRBJ2-5, with D perhaps TRBD1 (6 bases). The germline gives CDR1 MNHNS, CDR2 SASEGT. V was trimmed by 6 bases and J by 1 base, leaving 15 bases between them. This CDR3 has 15 amino acids. CDR3 DNA sequence: TGTGCCAGCAGCCGAATGTCCAGGGGCCAAGAGACCCAGTACTTC. Its protein is CASSRMSRGQETQYF.

This clonotype was seen many times. This rearrangement joins TRBV20-1 to TRBJ1-1; D unclear. CDR1 DFQATT and CDR2 SNEGSKA come from the germline V gene (reference sequence). Trimming took 3 bases from V and 6 from J, leaving 14 bases between them. The length of the CDR3 is 13 residues. CDR3 protein: CSASLGFFAEAFF. In nucleotides, the CDR3 is TGCAGTGCTAGTTTGGGGTTCTTCGCTGAAGCTTTCTTT.

Many counts were recorded for this clonotype. The chain recombines TRBV12-3 or TRBV12-4 with TRBJ2-7; D assignment may be TRBD1 or TRBD2 (5 bases each). V shed 5 bases and J shed 4 bases, with 21 bases lying between them. The CDR3 consists of 16 residues. The CDR3 DNA reads as TGTGCCAGCAGTGTAGGACGACAGAAGCGGAGGTACGAGCAGTACTTC. Protein product: CASSVGRQKRRYEQYF.

V and J are TRBV6-1 and TRBJ1-2, with 7 nucleotides matching TRBD1. This CDR3 is built from 14 residues. Trimming took 6 bases from V and 0 from J; bases not matched to a gene: 4. Looked up from germline, CDR1 is MNHNS and CDR2 is SASEGT. CDR3 sequence reads: CASRRDSTNYGYTF. The CDR3 DNA is TGTGCCAGCAGAAGGGACAGTACTAACTATGGCTACACCTTC.

This clonotype was recorded at least ten times. The V gene is TRBV5-1, the J gene TRBJ2-7; the D gene is possibly TRBD2 (6 bases). The CDR3 has 16 residues. Germline CDR1 is SGHRS and CDR2 is YFSETQ. Trimming removed 0 bases at V and 0 bases at J, with 13 bases between. CDR3: CASSLGGGRNSYEQYF. The CDR3 DNA reads as TGCGCCAGCAGCTTGGGCGGAGGGAGGAACTCCTACGAGCAGTACTTC.

This clonotype was counted at least ten times. V is TRBV12-3 or TRBV12-4 and J is TRBJ1-1, with a weak D call TRBD1 (5 bases). V lost 1 base and J 5 bases, leaving 14 bases between the germline ends. The CDR3 loop spans 15 amino acids. For the CDR3, the DNA is TGTGCCAGCAGTTTAGGATCGGGGGGGGGTACTGAAGCTTTCTTT. Translating gives CASSLGSGGGTEAFF.

This clonotype was found many times. V gene TRBV5-5 combines with J gene TRBJ1-5; D is undetermined. The V gene's germline CDR1 is SGHKS and CDR2 YYEKEE (reference sequence). Trimming removed 4 bases from V and 3 bases from J, with 8 bases in between. The CDR3 has 13 residues. The CDR3 DNA is TGTGCCAGCAGCCCATATATCAATCAGCCCCAGCATTTT. The encoded protein is CASSPYINQPQHF.

In this sample, this clonotype turned up many times. The V and J genes are TRBV7-2 and TRBJ2-5; D is undetermined. CDR1 SGHTA and CDR2 FQGNSA come from the germline V gene. The CDR3 sequence is 14 residues long. The germline V and J ends were trimmed by 6 bases and 1 base, with 12 bases remaining between them. CDR3 sequence: CASRPGRLQETQYF. Written as DNA, the CDR3 is TGTGCCAGCAGACCCGGACGGCTCCAAGAGACCCAGTACTTC. Using reference TRBV7-2 and TRBJ2-5 for the parts outside the CDR3, the full variable domain is GAGVSQSPSNKVTEKGKDVELRCDPISGHTALYWYRQSLGQGLEFLIYFQGNSAPDKSGLPSDRFSAERTGGSVSTLTIQRTQQEDSAVYLCASRPGRLQETQYFGPGTRLLVL.

This clonotype was seen ten or more times. For the CDR3, the DNA is TGTGCCAGCAGTTCGTACGGACGGATGAACACTGAAGCTTTCTTT. It encodes CASSSYGRMNTEAFF. This sequence joins TRBV27 and TRBJ1-1, with D unresolved. Trimming removed 4 bases at V and 0 bases at J, with 12 bases between. The CDR3 has 15 amino acids. The V gene's germline CDR1 is MNHEY and CDR2 SMNVEV (reference sequence).

CDR3 nucleotide sequence: TGCAGTGCTCTTGGACAGGGCTACGAGCAGTACTTC. As protein: CSALGQGYEQYF. V is TRBV20-1 and J is TRBJ2-7; 8 bases are shared with TRBD1. With 5 bases clipped from V and 3 bases from J, the junction kept 3 bases outside the gene matches. The CDR3 is 12 residues long. Germline V gene data show CDR1 as DFQATT and CDR2 as SNEGSKA (reference sequence).

This clonotype was recorded many times. The chain couples TRBV7-9 to TRBJ2-7, with a weak D call TRBD2 (5 bases). The CDR3 sequence is 16 residues long. Per germline, CDR1 SEHNR and CDR2 FQNEAQ (reference sequence). Trimming left V 5 bases short and J 2 bases short, with 19 bases between. Here the CDR3 DNA reads TGTGCCAGCAGCCCATACCCGCTCCAGCGGCCCTACGAGCAGTACTTC. Translating it yields CASSPYPLQRPYEQYF. Full variable domain (remainder filled in from reference TRBV7-9 and TRBJ2-7): DTGVSQNPRHKITKRGQNVTFRCDPISEHNRLYWYRQTLGQGPEFLTYFQNEAQLEKSRLLSDRFSAERPKGSFSTLEIQRTEQGDSAMYLCASSPYPLQRPYEQYFGPGTRLTVT.

This clonotype was observed many times. This chain connects TRBV11-2 to TRBJ2-7; D possibly corresponds to TRBD2 (7 bases). With 5 bases removed from V and 5 bases from J, the gap between germline ends came to 22 bases. This CDR3 contains 16 residues. The germline CDR1 and CDR2 sequences are SGHAT and FQNNGV. CDR3 nucleotides: TGTGCCAGCAGCGTCCGGAGGTGGGGGGGCTGGAACGAGCAGTACTTC. It encodes CASSVRRWGGWNEQYF.

A single count supports this clonotype. The chain carries TRBV12-3 or TRBV12-4 and TRBJ2-7, with 9 bases matching TRBD2. The CDR3 totals 15 residues. The trim removed 2 bases at V and 5 bases at J, leaving 7 bases unmatched. The CDR3 protein is CASSLRGLAIHEQYF. CDR3 DNA: TGTGCCAGCAGTTTAAGGGGACTAGCAATCCACGAGCAGTACTTC.